This TCR beta chain was retrieved from a study of blood T cell repertoires in COVID-19. The wider study: PBMCs, B-cell-depleted T cells, or T cells provided the cDNA or gDNA that made up the material.

The germline gives CDR1 GTSNPN, CDR2 SVGIG (reference sequence). The V segment lost 2 bases and the J segment 3 bases; nucleotides outside the gene matches: 7. The CDR3 runs to 14 residues. Method: immunoSEQ multiplex PCR; TCRdb's copy keeps in-frame clones and lacks some. The data hold roughly 340,000 clones, with about nine tenths observed a single time. The material sequenced was peripheral blood. This clonotype was sampled from a woman in her seventies with COVID-19, enrolled during active disease. The chain is built from TRBV30 and TRBJ2-7, with 7 bases identical to TRBD2. CDR3 sequence: CAWSIGGSYYEQYF. CDR3 nucleotide sequence: TGTGCCTGGAGTATCGGGGGGTCGTACTACGAGCAGTACTTC.